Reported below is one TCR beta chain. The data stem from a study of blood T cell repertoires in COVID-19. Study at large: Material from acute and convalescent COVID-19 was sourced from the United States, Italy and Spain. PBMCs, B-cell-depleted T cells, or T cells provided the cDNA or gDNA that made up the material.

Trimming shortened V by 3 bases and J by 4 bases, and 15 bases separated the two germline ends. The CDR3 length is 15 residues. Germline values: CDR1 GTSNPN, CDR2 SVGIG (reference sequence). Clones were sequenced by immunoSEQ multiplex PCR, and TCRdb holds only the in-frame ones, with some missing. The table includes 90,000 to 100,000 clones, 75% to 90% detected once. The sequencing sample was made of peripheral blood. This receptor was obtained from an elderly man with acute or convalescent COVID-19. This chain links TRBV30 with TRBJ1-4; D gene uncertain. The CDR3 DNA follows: TGTGCCTGGAGCTACCCGTGGAGTGGTAATGAAAAACTGTTTTTT. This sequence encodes CAWSYPWSGNEKLFF.